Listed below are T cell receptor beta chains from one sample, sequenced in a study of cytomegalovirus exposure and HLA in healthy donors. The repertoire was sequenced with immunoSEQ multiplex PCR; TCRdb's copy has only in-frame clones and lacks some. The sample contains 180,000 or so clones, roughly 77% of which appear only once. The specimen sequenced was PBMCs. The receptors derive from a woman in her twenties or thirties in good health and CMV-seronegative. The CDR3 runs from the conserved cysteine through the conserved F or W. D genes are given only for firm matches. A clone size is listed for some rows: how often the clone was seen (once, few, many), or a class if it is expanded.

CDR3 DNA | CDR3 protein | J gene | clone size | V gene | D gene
TGTGCCAGCAGCCCTTACTCTCACAGGGCGTCCTACAATGAGCAGTTCTTC | CASSPYSHRASYNEQFF | TRBJ2-1 | . | TRBV11-2 | .
TGCGCCAGCAGCTTGGTCCACAGGGGGCTCCTTATCCACAATGAGCAGTTCTTC | CASSLVHRGLLIHNEQFF | TRBJ2-1 | . | TRBV5-1 | TRBD1
TGTGCCAGCAGCTTGACAGGGGTGGCTTCACCCCTCCACTTT | CASSLTGVASPLHF | TRBJ1-6 | many | TRBV5-4 | TRBD1
TGTGCCAGCAGTTATATTCGGGGGCGGACTAGCGGGGACCAAGAGACCCAGTACTTC | CASSYIRGRTSGDQETQYF | TRBJ2-5 | . | TRBV27 | TRBD2
TGTGCCAGCAGCATGGGACTAGCATACAATGAGCAGTTCTTC | CASSMGLAYNEQFF | TRBJ2-1 | . | TRBV5-5 | TRBD2
TGTGCCAGCAGCTTCCGCGGGGGGGCCGGTAATACAGATACGCAGTATTTT | CASSFRGGAGNTDTQYF | TRBJ2-3 | once | TRBV9 | TRBD2
TGTGCCAGCAGCTTAGAAGGACAGTTTTCTGAGCAGTTCTTC | CASSLEGQFSEQFF | TRBJ2-1 | once | TRBV7-9 | .
TGTGCCTGGATGAAGTATTTGGGCAACACTGAAGCTTTCTTT | CAWMKYLGNTEAFF | TRBJ1-1 | . | TRBV30 | .
TGTGCCAGCAGTTCAGGGACAGGGGGTAGGGGGAACACTGAAGCTTTCTTT | CASSSGTGGRGNTEAFF | TRBJ1-1 | . | TRBV5-4 | TRBD1
TGCGCCAGCAGCATTGGACAGGGAAGCACTGAAGCTTTCTTT | CASSIGQGSTEAFF | TRBJ1-1 | . | TRBV5-1 | TRBD1
TGTGCCAGCAGTTTACTCCCGCCGGGACAGGGGGCCTACGAGCAGTACTTC | CASSLLPPGQGAYEQYF | TRBJ2-7 | . | TRBV27 | TRBD1